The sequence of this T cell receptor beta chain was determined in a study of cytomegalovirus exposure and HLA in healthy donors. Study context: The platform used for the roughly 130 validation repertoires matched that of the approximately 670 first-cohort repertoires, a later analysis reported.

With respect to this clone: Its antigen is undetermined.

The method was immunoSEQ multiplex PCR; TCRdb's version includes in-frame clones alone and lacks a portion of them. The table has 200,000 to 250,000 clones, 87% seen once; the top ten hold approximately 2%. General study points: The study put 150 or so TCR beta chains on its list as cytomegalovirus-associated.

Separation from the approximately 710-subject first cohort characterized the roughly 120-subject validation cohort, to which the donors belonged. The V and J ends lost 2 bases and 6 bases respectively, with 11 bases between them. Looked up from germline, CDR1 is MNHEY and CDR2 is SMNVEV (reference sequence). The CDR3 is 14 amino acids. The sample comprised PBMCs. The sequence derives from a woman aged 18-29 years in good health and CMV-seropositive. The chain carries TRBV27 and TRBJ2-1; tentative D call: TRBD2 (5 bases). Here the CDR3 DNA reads TGTGCCAGCAGTTTACGGGGTTCCGGCAATGAGCAGTTCTTC. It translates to CASSLRGSGNEQFF.